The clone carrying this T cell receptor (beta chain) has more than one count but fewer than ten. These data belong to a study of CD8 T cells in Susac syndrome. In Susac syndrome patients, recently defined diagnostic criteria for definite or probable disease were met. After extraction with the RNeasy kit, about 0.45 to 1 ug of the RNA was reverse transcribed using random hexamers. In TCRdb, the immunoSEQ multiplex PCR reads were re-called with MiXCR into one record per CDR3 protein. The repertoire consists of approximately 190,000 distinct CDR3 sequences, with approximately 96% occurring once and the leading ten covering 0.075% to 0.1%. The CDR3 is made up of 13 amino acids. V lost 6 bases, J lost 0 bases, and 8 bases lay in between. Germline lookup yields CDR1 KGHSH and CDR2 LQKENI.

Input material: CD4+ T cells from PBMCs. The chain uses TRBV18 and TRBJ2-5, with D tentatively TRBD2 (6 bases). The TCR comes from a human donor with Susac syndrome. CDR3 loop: CASSRGNQETQYF. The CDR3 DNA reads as TGTGCCAGCTCCCGCGGGAACCAAGAGACCCAGTACTTC.